The sequence of this T cell receptor (beta chain) was determined in a study of CD8 T cells in ankylosing spondylitis. Trimming pared 0 bases from V and 4 bases from J, leaving 16 bases between. Germline values: CDR1 DFQATT, CDR2 SNEGSKA (reference sequence). CDR3 length equals 15 residues. The table lists this clonotype with a count of one. Its antigen is unknown. TCRdb re-derived calls from the 5' RACE reads in MiXCR, one entry per CDR3 protein. The sample contains almost 400,000 distinct CDR3 sequences, under 25% of which appear only once. Study-wide results and limits: There was a TCR beta motif, made of roughly eight highly homologous variants, that appeared characteristic of ankylosing spondylitis blood. The authors reported significant enrichment of disease-linked clones in matched ankylosing spondylitis synovial fluid. In synovial fluid and blood from reactive arthritis, some motif variants were previously reported.

The chain joins TRBV20-1 to TRBJ2-7; no clear D. Sequencing was done on a sample of blood, either unsorted or a sorted T cell fraction (not recorded which). The clonotype comes from a male donor with ankylosing spondylitis. The CDR3 region is CSARDFLEQRYEQYF. In nucleotides, the CDR3 is TGCAGTGCTAGAGATTTTTTAGAACAGCGATACGAGCAGTACTTC.